The 14 T cell receptor beta chains below come from one sample, sequenced in a study of blood T cell repertoires in COVID-19 (dated by TCRdb to 2020 to 2021). Library method: the immunoSEQ multiplex PCR assay. As stored in TCRdb, this immuneACCESS dataset retains in-frame rearrangements with V and J assigned. A fraction of the clones does not appear; measured against another copy, unresolved V genes explain less than half of the discrepancy, and the remainder lacks a known reason. This sample has over 200,000 clones in its table, and approximately 86% of those were observed once. The ten top clones hold about 4.7% of the sample. The specimen sequenced was PBMCs or T cells enriched from blood (not recorded which). The receptors originated from a woman under 40 who had been exposed to COVID-19.

This CDR3 reads CASGTGNTEAFF. In DNA form, the CDR3 reads TGTGCCAGCGGGACAGGGAACACTGAAGCTTTCTTT. The chain is built from TRBV12-3 or TRBV12-4 and TRBJ1-1, with TRBD1 matching 8 bases. The CDR3 has 12 amino acids. The ends lost 8 bases at V and 1 base at J; junction bases unmatched: 0.

The CDR3 DNA follows: TGTGCCACTCAGTCGTCAGGGGCCGGCAATCAGCCCCAGCATTTT. It translates to CATQSSGAGNQPQHF. V is TRBV24-1 and J is TRBJ1-5; possible D gene TRBD1, 6 bases. The CDR3 consists of 15 residues. In germline, CDR1 is KGHDR, CDR2 SFDVKD. Trimming shortened V by 10 bases and J by 2 bases, and 17 bases separated the two germline ends.

As DNA, the CDR3 is TGTGCCAGCAGCGTAGGCTCGGGAGCGGGGGGCCGCAATGAGCAGTTCTTC. Its protein product is CASSVGSGAGGRNEQFF. The gene calls are TRBV9 and TRBJ2-1; 9 bases match TRBD2. V was clipped by 0 bases and J by 6 bases; unmatched bases: 10. Germline V gives CDR1 SGDLS, CDR2 YYNGEE. The CDR3 has 17 residues.

With regard to this clone: Compared with germline, one end of the junction differs, possibly owing to a read error. J is TRBJ2-7 and V is TRBV12-3 or TRBV12-4, with D tentatively TRBD1 (5 bases). There are 12 residues in the CDR3. CDR3 in amino acids: CASSLTQASRDF. The CDR3 DNA is TGTGCCAGCAGTTTAACCCAGGCCAGCAGGGACTTC.

The J gene is TRBJ1-2, the V gene TRBV3-1 (or the pseudogene TRBV3-2); D possibly corresponds to TRBD1 (5 bases). The V gene lost 3 bases and the J gene lost 4 bases, with 12 bases spanning the gap. There are 14 residues in the CDR3. CDR1 is LGHDT and CDR2 is YNNKEL in the germline V gene (reference sequence). CDR3 coding DNA: TGTGCCAGCAGCCACAGACAGACGGTCTATGGCTACACCTTC. Protein: CASSHRQTVYGYTF.

This chain uses TRBV9 with TRBJ1-2; TRBD1 matches at 8 bases. In germline, CDR1 is SGDLS, CDR2 YYNGEE. The CDR3 runs to 13 residues. V shed 3 bases, J shed 5 bases, and the junction held 3 bases outside the gene matches. This CDR3 reads CASSDRGYYGYTF. As DNA, the CDR3 is TGTGCCAGCAGCGACAGGGGGTATTATGGCTACACCTTC.

CDR3 sequence (DNA): TGTGCCAGCAGTTTAGGACTATCAAGCTACACCTTC. Translation: CASSLGLSSYTF. The rearrangement joins TRBV12-3 or TRBV12-4 to TRBJ1-2; D remains unclear. The CDR3 runs to 12 residues. V lost 1 base, J lost 9 bases, and 9 bases lay in between.

The chain combines TRBV23-1 with TRBJ2-5, with TRBD2 matching 7 bases. TRBV23-1 is flagged as an ORF with uncertain function. The CDR3 covers 17 residues. Trimming cost V 0 bases and J 0 bases; bases outside gene matches: 7. CDR3 region: CASSQSRSGEHQETQYF. The DNA for the CDR3 is TGCGCCAGCAGTCAATCGAGAAGCGGGGAACACCAAGAGACCCAGTACTTC.

This rearrangement joins TRBV27 to TRBJ2-7; the D gene is possibly TRBD2 (5 bases). The V and J ends lost 6 bases and 3 bases respectively, with 18 bases between them. The CDR3 loop spans 15 amino acids. Germline CDR1 MNHEY, CDR2 SMNVEV (reference sequence). The CDR3 region is CASSPRWSGGYEQYF. The DNA for the CDR3 is TGTGCCAGCAGCCCCCGGTGGAGCGGTGGCTACGAGCAGTACTTC.

The chain combines TRBV5-6 with TRBJ1-3; TRBD1 agrees at 7 bases. V trimming: 4 bases; J trimming: 4 bases; junction bases outside the gene matches: 8. This CDR3 spans 15 amino acids. Germline values: CDR1 SGHDT, CDR2 YYEEEE. The CDR3 DNA follows: TGTGCCAGCAGCGAAGACAGGGTAGGGGGAAACACCATATATTTT. Amino acid sequence: CASSEDRVGGNTIYF. Filled out from reference TRBV5-6 and TRBJ1-3, the complete variable domain reads DAGVTQSPTHLIKTRGQQVTLRCSPKSGHDTVSWYQQALGQGPQFIFQYYEEEERQRGNFPDRFSGHQFPNYSSELNVNALLLGDSALYLCASSEDRVGGNTIYFGEGSWLTVV.

In this sample, this clone turned up once. The chain uses TRBV5-4 and TRBJ2-7, with 15 nucleotides matching TRBD2. This CDR3 has 16 residues. Germline V CDR1 and CDR2: SGHNT, YYREEE (reference sequence). V gave up 4 bases and J gave up 2 bases; unmatched junction bases: 4. The CDR3 nucleotides are TGTGCCAGCAGCCGCAGGACTAGCGGGGGGGCCTACGAGCAGTACTTC. Translating it yields CASSRRTSGGAYEQYF.

V gene TRBV5-4 combines with J gene TRBJ2-1; 7 bases line up with TRBD1. Trimming took 1 base from V and 7 from J; bases not matched to a gene: 8. This CDR3 comprises 15 residues. Germline V gene sequence: CDR1 SGHNT, CDR2 YYREEE (reference sequence). CDR3 protein: CASSLSGGSWNEQFF. CDR3 DNA sequence: TGTGCCAGCAGCTTGTCAGGGGGAAGCTGGAATGAGCAGTTCTTC.

Here the CDR3 reads CAWSLRDRGSGNTIYF. The CDR3 coding sequence is TGTGCCTGGAGTTTGCGGGACAGGGGTTCTGGAAACACCATATATTTT. The gene calls are TRBV30 and TRBJ1-3; 10 nucleotides agree with TRBD1. The junction had 5 bases not matched to a gene; V was cut back by 2 bases and J by 1 base. There are 16 residues in the CDR3. CDR1 is GTSNPN and CDR2 is SVGIG in the germline V gene (reference sequence).

The chain is built from TRBV7-3 and TRBJ1-6; D might be TRBD1 (5 bases). This CDR3 has 15 residues. The germline V gene has CDR1 SGHTA and CDR2 FQGTGA. V gave up 2 bases and J gave up 7 bases, with 12 bases separating them. CDR3: CASSLGAGWNSPLHF. As DNA, the CDR3 is TGTGCCAGCAGCTTAGGGGCAGGGTGGAATTCACCCCTCCACTTT.